The 17 T cell receptor beta chains in this list originate from one sample, sequenced in a study of patients and donors after allogeneic stem cell transplantation. TCRdb reprocessed the RT-PCR reads with MiXCR, giving one entry per CDR3 protein. There are 410,000 or so distinct CDR3 sequences in the sample; approximately 16% occur only once, and roughly 7% lies in the top ten. The specimen was blood, either unsorted or a sorted T cell fraction (not recorded which). Receptor source: a human donor who was either an allogeneic HSCT recipient or a stem cell or donor lymphocyte infusion donor (not recorded which). It is not recorded whose cells these are; they may come from a transplant donor.

The rearrangement joins TRBV27 to TRBJ1-1, with no clear D. Germline assignment: CDR1 MNHEY and CDR2 SMNVEV (reference sequence). This CDR3 contains 14 residues. V was shortened by 5 bases and J by 1 base, with 11 bases between the two germline ends. The CDR3: CASSLTRKNTEAFF. The CDR3 DNA follows: TGTGCCAGCAGTCTAACAAGAAAGAACACTGAAGCTTTCTTT.

The chain recombines TRBV21-1 with TRBJ2-6. TRBV21-1 counts as a pseudogene. CDR3 length equals 18 residues. Written as DNA, the CDR3 is TGTGCCAGCAGCACCAAGATCGAACCCAGGCCTGGGGCCAACGTCCTGACTTTC. This gives the protein CASSTKIEPRPGANVLTF.

The V gene is TRBV5-1, the J gene TRBJ2-3; D is uncertain. The ends were cut back, 1 base at V and 4 bases at J, with 7 bases in the middle. CDR1 is SGHRS, CDR2 YFSETQ, per germline. The CDR3 runs to 13 residues. The DNA of the CDR3 is TGCGCCAGCAGCTTGCCCGCTCCAGATACGCAGTATTTT. This codes for CASSLPAPDTQYF.

In this sample, this clonotype turned up a few times. The chain recombines TRBV20-1 with TRBJ1-2, with D tentatively TRBD1 (5 bases). This CDR3 is 16 amino acids long. V was cut by 0 bases and J by 6 bases, with 20 bases left in between. Germline V gene lookup returns CDR1 DFQATT and CDR2 SNEGSKA (reference sequence). The CDR3, as DNA: TGCAGTGCTAGAGATCACGGGGGACCCAGAGGGCATGGCTACACCTTC. Translating gives CSARDHGGPRGHGYTF.

This clonotype was detected a few times. The V and J genes are TRBV4-1 and TRBJ2-5, with 15 bases fitting TRBD2. V shed 1 base, J shed 0 bases, and the junction held 3 bases outside the gene matches. The CDR3 is 18 residues long. Germline lookup yields CDR1 MGHRA and CDR2 YSYEKL. As DNA, the CDR3 is TGCGCCAGCAGCCAAGTTGGACTAGCGGGGGGGTACCAAGAGACCCAGTACTTC. Its translation is CASSQVGLAGGYQETQYF.

The rearrangement uses TRBV5-1 and TRBJ1-4; D remains ambiguous. Germline V gene data show CDR1 as SGHRS and CDR2 as YFSETQ. V was shortened by 2 bases and J by 0 bases, with 5 bases between the two germline ends. The CDR3 has 14 amino acids. CDR3 amino acids: CASSFLPTNEKLFF. The CDR3 DNA sequence: TGCGCCAGCAGCTTTCTCCCAACTAATGAAAAACTGTTTTTT.

This clonotype occurred a few times. This rearrangement joins TRBV18 to TRBJ2-7, with TRBD1 as a possible D gene (5 bases). This CDR3 region has 16 residues. V lost 1 base, J lost 2 bases, and 15 bases lay in between. The germline gives CDR1 KGHSH, CDR2 LQKENI. As DNA, the CDR3 is TGTGCCAGCTCACCACGACAGACCATACAGACCTACGAGCAGTACTTC. Translation: CASSPRQTIQTYEQYF.

This clonotype occurred a few times. The V call is TRBV11-2, the J call TRBJ2-2; D gene ambiguous. CDR3 length: 15 residues. V shed 6 bases and J shed 6 bases, with 17 bases lying between them. The V gene's germline CDR1 is SGHAT and CDR2 FQNNGV. CDR3 sequence: CASRATRVRSGELFF. The CDR3, as DNA: TGTGCCAGCAGGGCGACAAGAGTAAGGTCCGGGGAGCTGTTTTTT.

In this sample, this clonotype turned up a few times. V usage is TRBV6-2 or TRBV6-3 and J usage is TRBJ2-2; no clear D. Per germline, CDR1 MNHEY and CDR2 SVGEGT. Trimming removed 5 bases from V and 4 bases from J, with 14 bases in between. This CDR3 comprises 15 residues. CDR3 DNA sequence: TGTGCCAGCAGTAACATTAAGGGCAGCACCGGGGAGCTGTTTTTT. Its translation is CASSNIKGSTGELFF.

J is TRBJ2-1 and V is TRBV19; D gene ambiguous. Per germline, CDR1 LNHDA and CDR2 SQIVND (reference sequence). Trimming took off 0 bases at V and 10 bases at J, with 10 bases between the two ends. This CDR3 has 13 residues. The CDR3 region has the DNA TGTGCCAGTAGTATAGAGGACGGTTCCGAGCAGTTCTTC. It translates to CASSIEDGSEQFF.

This clonotype has only a few counts. V gene TRBV20-1 combines with J gene TRBJ2-5, with a weak D call TRBD1 (6 bases). Germline V gene data show CDR1 as DFQATT and CDR2 as SNEGSKA (reference sequence). V dropped 6 bases and J dropped 4 bases, with 18 bases sitting between them. CDR3 length: 14 residues. CDR3 amino acids: CSAGGPKGLETQYF. CDR3 nucleotides: TGCAGTGCAGGGGGACCGAAAGGGTTAGAGACCCAGTACTTC.

This clonotype was counted at least ten times. The V gene is TRBV5-1, the J gene TRBJ2-3, with 11 positions matching TRBD2. The CDR3 sequence is 17 residues long. Looked up from germline, CDR1 is SGHRS and CDR2 is YFSETQ. V gave up 4 bases and J gave up 3 bases; unmatched junction bases: 10. In DNA form, the CDR3 reads TGCGCCAGCAGCCTAGGACGGACTAGCGGGCAAACAGATACGCAGTATTTT. Encoded protein: CASSLGRTSGQTDTQYF.

This clonotype was observed many times. The chain is built from TRBV5-1 and TRBJ2-1; 7 nucleotides match TRBD2. With 0 bases clipped from V and 4 bases from J, the junction kept 1 base outside the gene matches. Germline CDR1 and CDR2: SGHRS and YFSETQ. The CDR3 consists of 14 residues. CDR3 protein: CASSLVSGYNEQFF. DNA for the CDR3: TGCGCCAGCAGCTTGGTTAGCGGGTACAATGAGCAGTTCTTC.

Only a few counts were recorded for this clonotype. The V and J genes are TRBV20-1 and TRBJ1-1, with D possibly being TRBD1 (6 bases). V lost 5 bases to trimming and J lost 8 bases, with 18 bases between them. In germline, CDR1 is DFQATT, CDR2 SNEGSKA (reference sequence). CDR3 length equals 13 residues. Here the CDR3 reads CSAPGQSRLEAFF. The CDR3 nucleotides are TGCAGTGCTCCGGGACAAAGCAGGCTAGAAGCTTTCTTT.

This clonotype was counted a few times. The chain couples TRBV9 to TRBJ2-3, with no clear D. Germline CDR1 and CDR2: SGDLS and YYNGEE. The V and J ends lost 0 bases and 10 bases respectively, with 12 bases between them. This CDR3 is built from 13 residues. In nucleotides, the CDR3 is TGTGCCAGCAGCGTAGTCGGACCCCACCCGCAGTATTTT. It specifies CASSVVGPHPQYF.

V is TRBV15 and J is TRBJ1-5; D remains unclear. The CDR3 runs to 14 residues. The V and J ends lost 1 base and 2 bases respectively, with 6 bases between them. Germline loops: CDR1 LNHNV, CDR2 YYDKDF (reference sequence). CDR3 sequence (DNA): TGTGCCACCAGCAGAGCTGATGGCAATCAGCCCCAGCATTTT. It encodes CATSRADGNQPQHF.

For the CDR3, the DNA is TGTGCCACCAGTGATTCCACATCAGGGGAAAAACTGTTTTTT. Amino acid sequence: CATSDSTSGEKLFF. This chain links TRBV24-1 with TRBJ1-4; D is possibly TRBD1 (5 bases). Looked up from germline, CDR1 is KGHDR and CDR2 is SFDVKD. V was trimmed by 2 bases and J by 8 bases, leaving 11 bases between them. The CDR3 contains 14 residues.